This T cell receptor (beta chain) was sequenced for a study of OX40 agonist ivuxolimab in advanced cancers. Whole-study findings and limits: Antigen specificity of clonally expanded peripheral T cells was not established. Relative to CD4+ cells, CD8+ T cells on average had more expanded clones.

This CDR3 contains 11 residues. Looked up from germline, CDR1 is SGHRS and CDR2 is YFSETQ. V lost 3 bases and J 2 bases, leaving 0 bases between the germline ends. On this clone: Its target is unknown.

TCRdb keeps only in-frame clones here, not all; method: immunoSEQ multiplex PCR. The table has over 80,000 clones, approximately 82% seen once. This specimen consisted of CD4+ or CD8+ T cells sorted from blood, obtained in a trial of the OX40 agonist ivuxolimab. This chain links TRBV5-1 with TRBJ2-1; D gene uncertain. The source is an adult with an advanced solid tumor such as melanoma, head and neck, liver or kidney cancer. CDR3: CASSSYNEQFF. Written as DNA, the CDR3 is TGCGCCAGCAGCTCCTACAATGAGCAGTTCTTC.